This T cell receptor beta chain was recorded in a study of blood T cell repertoires in COVID-19. The protocol was immunoSEQ multiplex PCR, while the TCRdb copy is restricted to in-frame clones and leaves out a portion. The sample records fewer than 150,000 clones, about 84% being singletons. CDR1 is MNHNS and CDR2 is SASEGT in the germline V gene. Trimming left V 5 bases short and J 6 bases short, with 23 bases between. This CDR3 has 17 amino acids. Exposed participants came across a COVID-19 case within 2 weeks before study entry. This receptor was obtained from a woman aged 18-29 years who had been exposed to COVID-19. The sample taken for sequencing was PBMCs or T cells enriched from blood (not recorded which). This chain links TRBV6-1 with TRBJ1-5; perhaps TRBD1 as D (6 bases). In nucleotides, the CDR3 is TGTGCCAGCAGTAAAGAAGGGGGTACAGGAGGCGCTCAGCCCCAGCATTTT. Protein sequence: CASSKEGGTGGAQPQHF.